This TCR beta chain originates from a study of blood T cell repertoires in COVID-19. Study overall: PBMCs, B-cell-depleted T cells, or T cells were the source of the cDNA or gDNA that made up the material.

This CDR3 region has 13 residues. The V and J ends lost 2 bases and 6 bases respectively, with 9 bases between them. All enrollees were about 18 to 95 years old and from some 24 US areas. Participants had their cohort set by participant-reported clinical history. Under the authors' procedure: Researchers report that nucleated cell counts were estimated from reference gene primer amplification. Measured with immunoSEQ multiplex PCR; TCRdb has only the in-frame clones, and not every one. D and trimming were read from the DNA, whereas the V and J calls and clone size are those reported in that table. This table has 400,000 to 550,000 clones, roughly 87% appearing once.

The sequencing input was PBMCs or T cells enriched from blood (not recorded which). This TCR was recovered from a young woman with acute COVID-19. The rearrangement uses TRBV12-3 or TRBV12-4 and TRBJ2-3; D is perhaps TRBD2 (6 bases). CDR3 loop: CASSLWGDDTQYF. CDR3 bases: TGTGCCAGCAGTTTATGGGGGGACGATACGCAGTATTTT.